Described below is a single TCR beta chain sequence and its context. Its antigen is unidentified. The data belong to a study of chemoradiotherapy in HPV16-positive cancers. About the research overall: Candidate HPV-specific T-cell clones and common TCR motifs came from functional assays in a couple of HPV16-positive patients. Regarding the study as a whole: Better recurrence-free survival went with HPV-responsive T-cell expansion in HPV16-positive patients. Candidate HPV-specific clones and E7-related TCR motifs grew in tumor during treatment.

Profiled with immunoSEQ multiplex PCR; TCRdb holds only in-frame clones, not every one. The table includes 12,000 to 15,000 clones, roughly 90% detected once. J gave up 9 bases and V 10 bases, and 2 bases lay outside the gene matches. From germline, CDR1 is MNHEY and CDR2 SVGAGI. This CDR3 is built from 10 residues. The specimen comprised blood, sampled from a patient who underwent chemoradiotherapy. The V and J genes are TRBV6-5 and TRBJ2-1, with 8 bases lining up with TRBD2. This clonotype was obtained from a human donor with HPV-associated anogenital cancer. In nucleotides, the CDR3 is TGTGCCACCCGGGGGGGTGAGCAGTTCTTC. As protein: CATRGGEQFF.